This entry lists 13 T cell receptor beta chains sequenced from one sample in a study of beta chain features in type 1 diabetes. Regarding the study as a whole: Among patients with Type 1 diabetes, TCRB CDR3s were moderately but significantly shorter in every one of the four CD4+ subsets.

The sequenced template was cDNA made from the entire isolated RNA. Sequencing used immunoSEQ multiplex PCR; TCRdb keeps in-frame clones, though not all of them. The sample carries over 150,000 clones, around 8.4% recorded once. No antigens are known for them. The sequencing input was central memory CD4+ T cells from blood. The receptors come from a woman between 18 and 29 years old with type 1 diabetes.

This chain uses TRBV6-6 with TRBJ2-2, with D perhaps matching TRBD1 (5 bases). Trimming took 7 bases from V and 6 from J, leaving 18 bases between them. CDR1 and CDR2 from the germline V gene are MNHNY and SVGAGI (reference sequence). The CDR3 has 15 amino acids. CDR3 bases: TGTGCCAGCACAATGGGGCTACTGGGCGCCGGGGAGCTGTTTTTT. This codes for CASTMGLLGAGELFF.

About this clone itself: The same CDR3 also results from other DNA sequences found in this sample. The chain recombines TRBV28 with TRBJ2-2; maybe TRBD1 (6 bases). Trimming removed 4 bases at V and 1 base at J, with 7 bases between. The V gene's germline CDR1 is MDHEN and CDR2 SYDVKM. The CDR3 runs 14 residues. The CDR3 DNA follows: TGTGCCAGCAGTTCGGGACAGAACACCGGGGAGCTGTTTTTT. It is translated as CASSSGQNTGELFF.

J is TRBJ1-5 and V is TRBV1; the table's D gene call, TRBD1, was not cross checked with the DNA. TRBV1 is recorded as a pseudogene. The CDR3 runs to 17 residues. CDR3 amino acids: CTSSQTPRDSLNQPQHF. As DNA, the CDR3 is TGCACCAGCAGCCAAACCCCCCGGGACAGTCTTAATCAGCCCCAGCATTTT.

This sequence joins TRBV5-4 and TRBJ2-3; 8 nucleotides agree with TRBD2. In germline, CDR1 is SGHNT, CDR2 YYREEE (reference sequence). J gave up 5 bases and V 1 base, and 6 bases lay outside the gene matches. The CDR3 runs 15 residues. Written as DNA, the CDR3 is TGTGCCAGCAGCTTGAGCGGGAGAAGAGGAGATACGCAGTATTTT. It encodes CASSLSGRRGDTQYF.

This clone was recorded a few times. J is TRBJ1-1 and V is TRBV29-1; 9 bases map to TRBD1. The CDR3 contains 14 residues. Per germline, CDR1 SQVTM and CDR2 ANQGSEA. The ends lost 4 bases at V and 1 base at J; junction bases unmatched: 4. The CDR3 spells CSVVSDRGNTEAFF. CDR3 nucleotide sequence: TGCAGCGTTGTATCGGACAGGGGGAACACTGAAGCTTTCTTT. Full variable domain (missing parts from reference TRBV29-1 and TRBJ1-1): SAVISQKPSRDICQRGTSLTIQCQVDSQVTMMFWYRQQPGQSLTLIATANQGSEATYESGFVIDKFPISRPNLTFSTLTVSNMSPEDSSIYLCSVVSDRGNTEAFFGQGTRLTVV.

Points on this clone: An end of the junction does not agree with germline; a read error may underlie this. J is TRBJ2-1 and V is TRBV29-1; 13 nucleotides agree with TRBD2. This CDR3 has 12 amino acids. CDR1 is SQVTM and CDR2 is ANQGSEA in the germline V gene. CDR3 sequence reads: CSGTSGTYEQFF. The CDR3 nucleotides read TGTTCCGGGACTAGCGGGACTTATGAGCAGTTCTTC.

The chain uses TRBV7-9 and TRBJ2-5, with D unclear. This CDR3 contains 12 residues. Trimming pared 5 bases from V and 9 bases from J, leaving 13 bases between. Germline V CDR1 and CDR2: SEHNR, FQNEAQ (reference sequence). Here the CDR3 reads CASSQKQLSQYF. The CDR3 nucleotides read TGTGCCAGCAGCCAAAAGCAATTATCCCAGTACTTC.

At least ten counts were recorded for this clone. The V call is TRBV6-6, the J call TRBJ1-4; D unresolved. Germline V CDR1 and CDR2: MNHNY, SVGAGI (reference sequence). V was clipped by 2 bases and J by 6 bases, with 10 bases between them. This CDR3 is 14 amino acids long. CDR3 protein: CASSYGAIHEKLFF. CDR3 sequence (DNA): TGTGCCAGCAGTTACGGAGCAATCCATGAAAAACTGTTTTTT.

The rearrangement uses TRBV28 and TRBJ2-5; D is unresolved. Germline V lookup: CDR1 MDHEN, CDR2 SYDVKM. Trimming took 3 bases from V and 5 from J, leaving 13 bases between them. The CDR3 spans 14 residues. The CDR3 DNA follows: TGTGCCAGCAGTTTGATAAGTTCGCGGGAGACCCAGTACTTC. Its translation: CASSLISSRETQYF.

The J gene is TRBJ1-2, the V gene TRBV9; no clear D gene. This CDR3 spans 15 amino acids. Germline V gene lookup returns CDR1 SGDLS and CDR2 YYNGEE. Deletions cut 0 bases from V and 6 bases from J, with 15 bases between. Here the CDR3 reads CASSVDGVGPDGYTF. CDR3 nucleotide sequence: TGTGCCAGCAGCGTAGATGGTGTTGGGCCTGATGGCTACACCTTC.

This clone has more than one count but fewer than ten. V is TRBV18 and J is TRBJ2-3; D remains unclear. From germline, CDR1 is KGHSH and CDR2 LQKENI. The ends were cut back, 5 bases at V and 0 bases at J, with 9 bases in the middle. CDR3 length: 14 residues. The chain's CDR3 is CASSYGASTDTQYF. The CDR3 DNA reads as TGTGCCAGCTCATACGGTGCTAGCACAGATACGCAGTATTTT.

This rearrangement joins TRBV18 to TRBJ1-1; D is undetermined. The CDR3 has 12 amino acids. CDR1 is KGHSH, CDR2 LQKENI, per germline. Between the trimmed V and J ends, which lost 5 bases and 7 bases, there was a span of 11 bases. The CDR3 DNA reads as TGTGCCAGCTCAAGGCCGAGCGGTGAAGCTTTCTTT. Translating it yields CASSRPSGEAFF.

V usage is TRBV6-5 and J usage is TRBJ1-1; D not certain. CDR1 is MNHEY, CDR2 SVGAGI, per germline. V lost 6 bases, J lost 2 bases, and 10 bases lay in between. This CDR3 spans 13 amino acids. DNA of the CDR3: TGTGCCAGCAGGACGACGGGAAACACTGAAGCTTTCTTT. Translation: CASRTTGNTEAFF.